This T cell receptor (beta chain) was recorded in a study of shared clonotypes between healthy human individuals. About the research overall: Donors were two women and a few men aged 18 to 49. Each donor's CD8 memory used one plate, CD8 naive two, each CD4 subset three. Whole-study results and caveats: Investigators collected only blood, and repertoires in tissues likely differ.

Authors' methods: From ImmunoSEQ came sequences covering only the junction and carrying no quality scores, so filtering differed. This table comes from immunoSEQ multiplex PCR, and its TCRdb copy is limited to in-frame clones, with some not included. Clonal size and the V and J genes are those of that table, whereas D and trimming came from the DNA. The table includes about 990,000 clones, 75% to 80% detected once. The V gene end was trimmed by 3 bases and the J gene end by 1 base; junction bases not matched to a gene: 6. The germline gives CDR1 SGHRS, CDR2 YFSETQ. The CDR3 covers 16 residues. To note about this clone: Antigen specificity is unknown.

The chain uses TRBV5-1 and TRBJ2-3; 9 bases map to TRBD1. This sequence originates from a young man in good health. Some clones in this sample may be carry-over from other donors' samples. The specimen was memory CD4+ T cells from PBMCs. Regarding subset: CD45RA-negative fraction. The CDR3 coding sequence is TGCGCCAGCAGCTGGGGACAGGGTGTCGGCACAGATACGCAGTATTTT. Translated: CASSWGQGVGTDTQYF.